Sequencing of this TCR beta chain was carried out in a study of CD8 T cells in ankylosing spondylitis. As to this clonotype: The antigen remains unidentified.

The study, taken as a whole, reports: Clones tied to disease were said to be significantly enriched in matched ankylosing spondylitis synovial fluid. Previous work reported some of these motif variants in the synovial fluid and blood of reactive arthritis. A TCR beta motif of 8 or 9 highly homologous variants appeared characteristic of ankylosing spondylitis blood.

For TCR beta, libraries came from quantitative 5'-RACE with molecular barcodes. Each CDR3 protein is one row after TCRdb ran MiXCR on the 5' RACE reads. This sample has about 330,000 distinct CDR3 sequences, with 8% found just once. Trimming cost V 0 bases and J 7 bases, with 10 bases left between them. The CDR3 totals 13 residues. The germline V gene encodes CDR1 DFQATT and CDR2 SNEGSKA (reference sequence). This chain uses TRBV20-1 with TRBJ1-5, with a weak D call TRBD1 (5 bases). The TCR originated in a male donor with ankylosing spondylitis. The specimen sequenced was blood, either unsorted or a sorted T cell fraction (not recorded which). This CDR3 is CSARDQWGQPQHF. The CDR3 region has the DNA TGCAGTGCTAGAGATCAATGGGGGCAGCCCCAGCATTTT.